This TCR beta chain stems from a study of T cell responses to AZD1222 COVID-19 vaccine. Study observations and caveats: Donors, mostly white British, included more females; clonal diversity was possibly underestimated. Across spike, vaccine-associated CD4 TCRs were found, dominant at 160-218 and 743-854.

The germline gives CDR1 SNHLY, CDR2 FYNNEI. Trimming cost V 4 bases and J 13 bases, with 8 bases left between them. The CDR3 is 11 residues long. Sequenced by immunoSEQ multiplex PCR; TCRdb stores in-frame clones only, minus some. The sample carries some 30,000 clones, 86% recorded once. In the case of this clone: The antigen is unknown.

The chain carries TRBV2 and TRBJ1-6; unclear D gene. Sequences were derived from peripheral blood, sampled on day 0 of AZD1222 vaccination. The sequence came from an adult in good health. The CDR3 coding sequence is TGTGCCAGCAGTGGGGATGAGCCCCTCCACTTT. As protein: CASSGDEPLHF.